This T cell receptor (beta chain) was sequenced in a study of blood T cell repertoires in COVID-19. Study at large: COVID-19 samples, acute and convalescent, were from the United States, Italy and Spain.

Germline V gene data show CDR1 as SGHDT and CDR2 as YYEEEE. This CDR3 is 16 amino acids long. Germline trimming cut 4 bases from V and 5 bases from J; bases unmatched to any gene: 13. Those enrolled in Seattle joined during active infection and were followed longitudinally afterward. Sequencing was performed with immunoSEQ multiplex PCR; in TCRdb, only in-frame clones are kept and a portion is missing. The sample contains under 200,000 clones, approximately 90% of which appear only once. Sequences were obtained from peripheral blood. This TCR was sampled from a man younger than 35 with COVID-19, enrolled during active disease. The rearrangement joins TRBV5-6 to TRBJ2-7; 9 bases map to TRBD1. CDR3 amino acids: CASSPAGTGTRHEQYF. The CDR3 region has the DNA TGTGCCAGCAGCCCCGCCGGGACAGGGACCCGCCACGAGCAGTACTTC.